The 11 T cell receptor beta chains given below trace back to one sample, sequenced in a study of T cells of healthy individuals. Each CDR3 protein gets one entry after TCRdb re-called the 5' RACE reads with MiXCR. Seen here are tens of thousands of distinct CDR3 sequences, around 15% observed once, and the top ten hold about 4.7%. The origin of the receptors is a human donor in good health.

The gene calls are TRBV28 and TRBJ1-4, with a possible D match to TRBD1 (5 bases). Germline assignment: CDR1 MDHEN and CDR2 SYDVKM. Trimming stripped 6 bases from V and 10 bases from J, with 18 bases between. The CDR3 extends over 14 amino acids. The CDR3 DNA reads as TGTGCCAGCAGCCAGGGCGGGAGCCTTGGAAAACTGTTTTTT. It specifies CASSQGGSLGKLFF.

The chain carries TRBV7-6 and TRBJ1-2; D is unresolved. Germline V lookup: CDR1 SGHVS, CDR2 FNYEAQ. V lost 7 bases, J lost 5 bases, and 17 bases lay in between. The CDR3 has 14 amino acids. In DNA, the CDR3 is TGTGCCAGCAAAGTGCGCTCGGCCCCATATGGCTACACCTTC. This gives the protein CASKVRSAPYGYTF. The variable domain in full, completed from reference TRBV7-6 and TRBJ1-2, reads GAGVSQSPRYKVTKRGQDVALRCDPISGHVSLYWYRQALGQGPEFLTYFNYEAQQDKSGLPNDRFSAERPEGSISTLTIQRTEQRDSAMYRCASKVRSAPYGYTFGSGTRLTVV.

The gene calls are TRBV5-1 and TRBJ2-7; a possible D gene is TRBD1 (6 bases). The CDR3 spans 15 residues. The V and J ends lost 0 bases and 3 bases respectively, with 13 bases between them. CDR1 and CDR2 from the germline V gene are SGHRS and YFSETQ. This CDR3 reads CASSLEGVRHYEQYF. The DNA of the CDR3 is TGCGCCAGCAGCTTGGAGGGGGTGCGGCACTACGAGCAGTACTTC.

This clonotype has at least ten counts. J is TRBJ1-5 and V is TRBV29-1; weak D call: TRBD1 (5 bases). Germline-derived CDR1 and CDR2 are SQVTM and ANQGSEA. The CDR3 covers 13 residues. V lost 6 bases and J lost 0, with 9 bases in between. The DNA of the CDR3 is TGCAGCGTCCGAGACAGTAGCAATCAGCCCCAGCATTTT. This sequence encodes CSVRDSSNQPQHF.

This clonotype was seen many times. The chain employs TRBV7-6 and TRBJ2-7, with TRBD1 matching 9 bases. V lost 4 bases to trimming and J lost 4 bases; unmatched junction nucleotides: 8. The CDR3 sequence is 15 residues long. CDR1 and CDR2 (germline): SGHVS, FNYEAQ. The chain's CDR3 is CASSSGTGGGYEQYF. CDR3 in DNA: TGTGCCAGCAGCTCCGGTACAGGGGGCGGGTACGAGCAGTACTTC.

This clonotype showed up just a few times. The CDR3 DNA reads TGCGCCAGCAGCCAAGATAAAACGGGCCGCTATGGCTACACCTTC. Protein sequence: CASSQDKTGRYGYTF. This chain joins TRBV4-1 and TRBJ1-2; no firm D call. Trimming shortened V by 0 bases and J by 4 bases, and 12 bases separated the two germline ends. Per germline, CDR1 MGHRA and CDR2 YSYEKL. This CDR3 is 15 amino acids long.

Many counts were recorded for this clonotype. The genes are TRBV27 and TRBJ2-7; TRBD2 matches 13 bases. V shed 6 bases and J 7 bases; nucleotides not matched to a gene: 12. This CDR3 has 16 amino acids. Germline CDR1 MNHEY, CDR2 SMNVEV (reference sequence). The CDR3 here is CASSSLTSGRAGEQYF. The CDR3 nucleotides are TGTGCCAGCAGCTCCCTCACTAGCGGGAGGGCTGGAGAGCAGTACTTC.

V gene TRBV5-1 combines with J gene TRBJ1-2, with D possibly matching TRBD1 (5 bases). Trimming removed 0 bases at V and 6 bases at J, with 15 bases between. The CDR3 has 15 amino acids. CDR1 SGHRS and CDR2 YFSETQ come from the germline V gene. The CDR3 region is CASSLEVPGSDGYTF. In DNA form, the CDR3 reads TGCGCCAGCAGCTTGGAGGTCCCAGGGTCGGATGGCTACACCTTC.

The sample holds many counts of this clonotype. The J gene is TRBJ1-1, the V gene TRBV25-1; TRBD1 is a possible D gene (6 bases). CDR1 is MGHDK and CDR2 is SYGVNS in the germline V gene. The CDR3 contains 15 residues. Trimming cost V 4 bases and J 3 bases, with 15 bases left between them. The CDR3 loop is CASSGRTAWDTEAFF. CDR3 bases: TGTGCCAGCAGTGGACGGACAGCCTGGGACACTGAAGCTTTCTTT.

Remarks on this clonotype: Given a much more abundant clone one base away, this may be a read error. The rearrangement links TRBV13 to TRBJ2-1; possibly TRBD2 for D (6 bases). CDR1 is PRHDT, CDR2 FYEKMQ, per germline (reference sequence). The CDR3 is 15 residues long. V dropped 5 bases and J dropped 10 bases, with 21 bases sitting between them. The CDR3 here is CASSPEQEGRGEQFF. Written as DNA, the CDR3 is TGTGCCAGCAGCCCAGAGCAGGAGGGCCGCGGAGAGCAGTTCTTC.

The chain has TRBV6-2 or TRBV6-3 and TRBJ1-1; D gene unclear. CDR1 MNHEY and CDR2 SVGEGT come from the germline V gene. This CDR3 has 13 residues. The V end was cut by 2 bases, the J end by 1 base, with 5 bases between. In nucleotides, the CDR3 is TGTGCCAGCAGTTACGGGAGGAACACTGAAGCTTTCTTT. Protein product: CASSYGRNTEAFF.